One and the same sample provided the 27 T cell receptor beta chains below, sequenced in a study of shared clonotypes between healthy human individuals. The protocol was immunoSEQ multiplex PCR, while the TCRdb copy is restricted to in-frame clones and leaves out a portion. In the table there are 2 million to 3 million clones, approximately 93% of which are singletons. The sample was naive CD4+ T cells from PBMCs. Subset meaning: CD45RA+ positively selected. The receptors stem from a man aged 18 to 35 in good health. Some clones in this sample may be carry-over from other donors' samples.

This chain uses TRBV18 with TRBJ2-7, with TRBD2 matching 7 bases. Germline assignment: CDR1 KGHSH and CDR2 LQKENI. The CDR3 totals 15 residues. J lost 3 bases, V lost 3 bases, and 8 bases had no gene match. CDR3 nucleotide sequence: TGTGCCAGCTCACCGAATAAGCGGGAACTCTACGAGCAGTACTTC. This encodes CASSPNKRELYEQYF. Using reference TRBV18 and TRBJ2-7 for the parts outside the CDR3, the full variable domain is NAGVMQNPRHLVRRRGQEARLRCSPMKGHSHVYWYRQLPEEGLKFMVYLQKENIIDESGMPKERFSAEFPKEGPSILRIQQVVRGDSAAYFCASSPNKRELYEQYFGPGTRLTVT.

Comment on this clone: Within the sample, other DNA sequences also encode this same CDR3. The J gene is TRBJ2-7, the V gene TRBV6-5; perhaps TRBD2 as D (6 bases). The germline V and J ends were trimmed by 2 bases and 1 base, with 9 bases remaining between them. Germline CDR1 and CDR2: MNHEY and SVGAGI. This CDR3 is built from 14 residues. CDR3 nucleotide sequence: TGTGCCAGCAGTTACGCCCGGGGGTCCTACGAGCAGTACTTC. It is translated as CASSYARGSYEQYF.

V is TRBV7-9 and J is TRBJ1-5; a possible D gene is TRBD1 (6 bases). The CDR3 totals 16 residues. V was trimmed by 4 bases and J by 6 bases, leaving 19 bases between them. Germline values: CDR1 SEHNR, CDR2 FQNEAQ (reference sequence). CDR3 coding DNA: TGTGCCAGCAGCTCCCCATCAGGAGGGGGAGGTCAGCCCCAGCATTTT. It encodes CASSSPSGGGGQPQHF.

The gene calls are TRBV5-1 and TRBJ2-3, with a tentative D call TRBD2 (6 bases). Germline CDR1 reads SGHRS; CDR2 reads YFSETQ. V dropped 5 bases and J dropped 4 bases, with 14 bases sitting between them. The CDR3 totals 14 residues. CDR3 in DNA: TGCGCCAGCAGAATAAGCGGGTTCGCAGATACGCAGTATTTT. This codes for CASRISGFADTQYF.

The chain has TRBV6-5 and TRBJ2-7; 11 bases are shared with TRBD2. The junction had 2 bases not matched to a gene; V was cut back by 1 base and J by 0 bases. Germline V CDR1 and CDR2: MNHEY, SVGAGI. The CDR3 runs 16 residues. This CDR3 reads CASSYFGTSGSYEQYF. The CDR3 DNA reads TGTGCCAGCAGTTACTTCGGGACTAGCGGCTCCTACGAGCAGTACTTC.

This clone appeared a single time. The chain is built from TRBV10-2 and TRBJ2-7, with 8 bases aligning to TRBD2. Germline values: CDR1 WSHSY, CDR2 SAAADI. The CDR3 contains 15 residues. Trimming cost V 8 bases and J 5 bases; bases outside gene matches: 14. CDR3 bases: TGCGCCAGCTCCTCCCTGGGCGGGAGGATAAACGAGCAGTACTTC. Translating it yields CASSSLGGRINEQYF.

This rearrangement joins TRBV7-9 to TRBJ2-5; TRBD1 aligns across 9 bases. The J call is in doubt because the DNA end fits TRBJ2-7 better. This CDR3 has 14 amino acids. The germline V gene has CDR1 SEHNR and CDR2 FQNEAQ (reference sequence). CDR3 amino acids: CASSQTGQGHEQYF. DNA for the CDR3: TGTGCCAGCAGCCAGACGGGACAGGGCCACGAGCAGTACTTC.

The V gene is TRBV9, the J gene TRBJ2-6; D gene unclear. Trimming cost V 3 bases and J 0 bases, with 4 bases left between them. Germline V lookup: CDR1 SGDLS, CDR2 YYNGEE. There are 14 residues in the CDR3. CDR3 coding DNA: TGTGCCAGCAGCGCCTTCTCTGGGGCCAACGTCCTGACTTTC. It translates to CASSAFSGANVLTF. The variable domain in full, completed from reference TRBV9 and TRBJ2-6, reads DSGVTQTPKHLITATGQRVTLRCSPRSGDLSVYWYQQSLDQGLQFLIQYYNGEERAKGNILERFSAQQFPDLHSELNLSSLELGDSALYFCASSAFSGANVLTFGAGSRLTVL.

The rearrangement links TRBV4-1 to TRBJ2-1, with a tentative D call TRBD2 (6 bases). This CDR3 comprises 16 residues. Germline CDR1 is MGHRA and CDR2 is YSYEKL. The ends were cut back, 0 bases at V and 0 bases at J, with 9 bases in the middle. CDR3 sequence reads: CASSQEYGSSYNEQFF. The CDR3, as DNA: TGCGCCAGCAGCCAAGAATACGGGAGCTCCTACAATGAGCAGTTCTTC.

The chain couples TRBV19 to TRBJ2-3; D unclear. Germline V gene lookup returns CDR1 LNHDA and CDR2 SQIVND (reference sequence). The CDR3 has 11 residues. Trimming took 5 bases from V and 4 from J, leaving 4 bases between them. DNA for the CDR3: TGTGCCAGTAGTGCGGCAGATACGCAGTATTTT. This gives the protein CASSAADTQYF.

The chain combines TRBV7-6 with TRBJ2-2, with unresolved D. The CDR3 totals 16 residues. Germline loops: CDR1 SGHVS, CDR2 FNYEAQ. Trimming took off 1 base at V and 1 base at J, with 10 bases between the two ends. CDR3 protein: CASSLGYQLNTGELFF. CDR3 nucleotide sequence: TGTGCCAGCAGCTTAGGATACCAGCTGAACACCGGGGAGCTGTTTTTT.

The CDR3 region is CASTLGLAGNNEQFF. The CDR3 DNA reads TGTGCCAGCACACTAGGACTAGCGGGGAACAATGAGCAGTTCTTC. This chain uses TRBV7-3 with TRBJ2-1; 12 nucleotides align to TRBD2. The junction had 6 bases not matched to a gene; V was cut back by 7 bases and J by 5 bases. The CDR3 is 15 amino acids. CDR1 is SGHTA and CDR2 is FQGTGA in the germline V gene.

The chain carries TRBV4-2 and TRBJ2-5; 8 nucleotides line up with TRBD2. Germline V gene lookup returns CDR1 LGHNA and CDR2 YNFKEQ. V was pared by 4 bases and J by 3 bases, with 7 bases of the junction left unmatched. This CDR3 region has 15 residues. CDR3 protein: CASSPGLAAEETQYF. The CDR3 DNA is TGTGCCAGCAGCCCTGGACTAGCCGCGGAAGAGACCCAGTACTTC.

This clone was picked up one time. Here the CDR3 DNA reads TGTGCCAGCAGCCGATGGGGGGGCGCCCAGGGCTACACCTTC. Translating it yields CASSRWGGAQGYTF. The chain joins TRBV14 to TRBJ1-2; possible D gene TRBD1, 6 bases. This CDR3 region has 14 residues. CDR1 is SGHDN and CDR2 is FVKESK in the germline V gene. The ends were cut back, 4 bases at V and 8 bases at J, with 17 bases in the middle. Variable domain in full (rest from reference TRBV14 and TRBJ1-2): EAGVTQFPSHSVIEKGQTVTLRCDPISGHDNLYWYRRVMGKEIKFLLHFVKESKQDESGMPNNRFLAERTGGTYSTLKVQPAELEDSGVYFCASSRWGGAQGYTFGSGTRLTVV.

This chain links TRBV19 with TRBJ1-5, with D unclear. V was clipped by 3 bases and J by 5 bases, with 11 bases between them. CDR1 is LNHDA, CDR2 SQIVND, per germline (reference sequence). This CDR3 is built from 14 residues. The CDR3 nucleotides are TGTGCCAGTAGTATCGAGGCAGATTATCAGCCCCAGCATTTT. Protein: CASSIEADYQPQHF.

This rearrangement joins TRBV5-1 to TRBJ2-5, with D tentatively TRBD1 (5 bases). TRBJ2-7 matches the DNA end more closely, so the J call is doubtful. This CDR3 has 15 amino acids. Germline CDR1 is SGHRS and CDR2 is YFSETQ. In DNA, the CDR3 is TGCGCCAGCAGCTTAGGGGCCACCAGCTCCTACGAGCAGTACTTC. Translated: CASSLGATSSYEQYF.

The chain has TRBV18 and TRBJ1-3, with TRBD1 matching 9 bases. Germline V gene data show CDR1 as KGHSH and CDR2 as LQKENI. J was trimmed by 3 bases and V by 6 bases; bases with no gene match: 12. The CDR3 has 17 residues. The CDR3 loop is CASSKSGTGNYGNTIYF. The CDR3 nucleotides are TGTGCCAGCTCGAAGTCCGGGACAGGGAACTATGGAAACACCATATATTTT. The variable domain in full, completed from reference TRBV18 and TRBJ1-3, reads NAGVMQNPRHLVRRRGQEARLRCSPMKGHSHVYWYRQLPEEGLKFMVYLQKENIIDESGMPKERFSAEFPKEGPSILRIQQVVRGDSAAYFCASSKSGTGNYGNTIYFGEGSWLTVV.

V gene TRBV18 combines with J gene TRBJ2-5; maybe TRBD2 (6 bases). CDR3 size: 16 residues. Germline V gene lookup returns CDR1 KGHSH and CDR2 LQKENI. Trimming removed 6 bases from V and 4 bases from J, with 21 bases in between. The CDR3 region has the DNA TGTGCCAGCTCTGCTTCGGGTCCCGGGAGTAGAGAGACCCAGTACTTC. This encodes CASSASGPGSRETQYF.

The CDR3 bases are TGTGCCAGCAGTAGCGCTGGGGGCCTCCACTTT. Its protein product is CASSSAGGLHF. The rearrangement joins TRBV25-1 to TRBJ1-6; tentative D call: TRBD1 (5 bases). Per the germline V gene, CDR1 is MGHDK and CDR2 is SYGVNS. The CDR3 loop spans 11 amino acids. The V end was cut by 5 bases, the J end by 15 bases, with 11 bases between.

The rearrangement joins TRBV5-1 to TRBJ2-5; D is unclear. Per germline, CDR1 SGHRS and CDR2 YFSETQ. The CDR3 consists of 13 residues. With 7 bases removed from V and 5 bases from J, the gap between germline ends came to 15 bases. The CDR3 here is CASYLPGGETQYF. The DNA of the CDR3 is TGCGCCAGCTATCTACCGGGCGGTGAGACCCAGTACTTC.

The rearrangement uses TRBV6-1 and TRBJ1-5; D call uncertain. The germline V gene has CDR1 MNHNS and CDR2 SASEGT. The CDR3 covers 13 residues. Trimming stripped 0 bases from V and 12 bases from J, with 12 bases between. CDR3 coding DNA: TGTGCCAGCAGTGAAGCGAGGACCTTGGGCCAGCATTTT. It yields the protein CASSEARTLGQHF.

The chain has TRBV6-6 and TRBJ2-7, with a tentative D call TRBD1 (5 bases). The V and J ends lost 2 bases and 6 bases respectively, with 11 bases between them. Germline CDR1 MNHNY, CDR2 SVGAGI (reference sequence). This CDR3 comprises 13 residues. The CDR3: CASSYPQGPEQYF. In DNA form, the CDR3 reads TGTGCCAGCAGTTACCCGCAGGGCCCCGAGCAGTACTTC.

This clone appeared once. The DNA of the CDR3 is TGCGCCAGCAGCCAAGAAGGCCTCGGAGCCTACGAGCAGTACTTC. Encoded protein: CASSQEGLGAYEQYF. The rearrangement links TRBV4-3 to TRBJ2-7; D is uncertain. V gave up 0 bases and J gave up 2 bases, with 11 bases separating them. The CDR3 runs to 15 residues. CDR1 and CDR2 (germline): LGHNA, YSLEER.

The chain links TRBV7-2 to TRBJ2-7; 15 nucleotides align to TRBD2. Germline V lookup: CDR1 SGHTA, CDR2 FQGNSA. V was pared by 5 bases and J by 11 bases, with 4 bases of the junction left unmatched. CDR3 size: 13 residues. CDR3 in amino acids: CASSRTSGRGKYF. The CDR3, as DNA: TGTGCCAGCAGCCGGACTAGCGGGAGGGGAAAGTACTTC.

The chain combines TRBV28 with TRBJ2-7; 11 bases fit TRBD2. The CDR3 is 14 residues long. Trimming at V came to 4 bases and at J to 7 bases, leaving 6 bases not matched to a gene. Germline V gene lookup returns CDR1 MDHEN and CDR2 SYDVKM. The chain's CDR3 is CASSYSGRAGEQYF. The CDR3, as DNA: TGTGCCAGCAGTTATAGCGGGAGGGCCGGGGAGCAGTACTTC.

The chain carries TRBV5-6 and TRBJ1-2; the D is unclear. Germline V gene sequence: CDR1 SGHDT, CDR2 YYEEEE. The V gene lost 0 bases and the J gene lost 8 bases, with 11 bases spanning the gap. The CDR3 sequence is 13 residues long. The CDR3 sequence: CASSLVVGGGYTF. CDR3 in DNA: TGTGCCAGCAGCTTGGTAGTGGGAGGAGGCTACACCTTC.

The gene calls are TRBV28 and TRBJ2-5; D call uncertain. CDR3 length: 14 residues. The germline V gene encodes CDR1 MDHEN and CDR2 SYDVKM. V was shortened by 3 bases and J by 6 bases, with 14 bases between the two germline ends. The CDR3 bases are TGTGCCAGCAGTTTCGCAGGAATTTTGAAGACCCAGTACTTC. It translates to CASSFAGILKTQYF.